The next 22 T cell receptor beta chains were all read from a single sample in a study of Graves' ophthalmopathy and Graves' hyperthyroidism. Amplifying from RNA transcripts, the study obtained TCR beta CDR3 regions. The workflow started with a first-round RT-PCR run with HTBI primers and then moved on to a second-round multiplex PCR. TCRdb re-called the multiplex PCR reads with MiXCR, one entry per CDR3 protein. Here the sample spans roughly 1.1 million distinct CDR3 sequences, about 35% being singletons. The sequencing sample was made of peripheral blood or thyroid tissue (not recorded which). The receptors stem from an adult man with Graves' hyperthyroidism.

Points on this clonotype: A read error may produce the germline difference seen at one junction end. The V call is TRBV10-2, the J call TRBJ1-2; possibly TRBD1 for D (6 bases). Looked up from germline, CDR1 is WSHSY and CDR2 is SAAADI. The CDR3 has 14 residues. The CDR3 loop is CASSPSQGFSGYTF. CDR3 coding DNA: TGTGCCAGCTCACCTTCGCAGGGGTTCTCTGGCTACACCTTC.

This clonotype was seen a few times. CDR3 residues: CASSYSGLDQPQHF. For the CDR3, the DNA is TGTGCCAGCAGTTACTCTGGTCTGGATCAGCCCCAGCATTTT. The chain recombines TRBV7-9 with TRBJ1-5; D call uncertain. The germline V gene encodes CDR1 SEHNR and CDR2 FQNEAQ (reference sequence). This CDR3 comprises 14 residues. Trimming removed 6 bases from V and 5 bases from J, with 14 bases in between.

The gene calls are TRBV6-6 and TRBJ1-1, with D unclear. V gave up 5 bases and J gave up 1 base, with 17 bases separating them. Germline CDR1 reads MNHNY; CDR2 reads SVGAGI (reference sequence). This CDR3 region has 16 residues. The CDR3 sequence: CASSILFRAGNTEAFF. The CDR3 coding sequence is TGTGCCAGCAGTATACTTTTCCGGGCGGGGAACACTGAAGCTTTCTTT.

J is TRBJ2-7 and V is TRBV7-2; possibly TRBD2 for D (6 bases). Germline V gene lookup returns CDR1 SGHTA and CDR2 FQGNSA. Trimming removed 4 bases from V and 0 bases from J, with 19 bases in between. The CDR3 sequence is 17 residues long. The chain's CDR3 is CASSYFGTASSSYEQYF. The DNA for the CDR3 is TGTGCCAGCAGCTACTTTGGGACTGCATCCAGCTCCTACGAGCAGTACTTC.

The chain combines TRBV12-3 or TRBV12-4 with TRBJ2-6, with D tentatively TRBD1 or TRBD2 (6 bases each). V was pared by 5 bases and J by 3 bases, with 11 bases between. This CDR3 region has 15 residues. As DNA, the CDR3 is TGTGCCAGCAGTATACAGGGAGGTGGGGCCAACGTCCTGACTTTC. This sequence encodes CASSIQGGGANVLTF.

Ten or more counts support this clonotype. The chain couples TRBV5-8 to TRBJ1-2; TRBD1 is a possible D gene (6 bases). The CDR3 runs 14 residues. The V gene lost 4 bases and the J gene lost 3 bases, with 13 bases spanning the gap. Germline loops: CDR1 SGHTS, CDR2 YDEGEE. Written as DNA, the CDR3 is TGTGCCAGCAGCCTTACGCAGGGGTACTATGGCTACACCTTC. This sequence encodes CASSLTQGYYGYTF.

This clonotype was picked up many times. This chain links TRBV2 with TRBJ2-5, with D possibly TRBD2 on 6 matching bases. The CDR3 loop spans 19 amino acids. The germline V and J ends were trimmed by 4 bases and 2 bases, with 26 bases remaining between them. Germline lookup yields CDR1 SNHLY and CDR2 FYNNEI. CDR3 coding DNA: TGTGCCAGCAGTGTTGACCCGCGGGACGCGATGGCCGGGCAAGAGACCCAGTACTTC. It yields the protein CASSVDPRDAMAGQETQYF.

The V and J genes are TRBV11-3 and TRBJ2-2; perhaps TRBD1 as D (6 bases). CDR3 size: 16 residues. Deletions cut 2 bases from V and 3 bases from J, with 13 bases between. Germline CDR1 SGHNT, CDR2 YENEEA. The CDR3 sequence: CASSLSSNRDTGELFF. DNA of the CDR3: TGTGCCAGCAGCTTATCTTCCAACAGGGACACCGGGGAGCTGTTTTTT.

The count of this clonotype is one. The chain is built from TRBV9 and TRBJ2-7; unclear D gene. The length of the CDR3 is 12 residues. V gave up 3 bases and J gave up 3 bases, with 7 bases separating them. Germline values: CDR1 SGDLS, CDR2 YYNGEE. The CDR3 reads CASSEYGYEQYF. The CDR3 bases are TGTGCCAGCAGCGAATACGGCTACGAGCAGTACTTC.

Notes on this clonotype: Its ends do not fully match the called genes, so a read error is possible. The gene calls are TRBV19 and TRBJ2-6; D is perhaps TRBD1 (6 bases). CDR3 size: 15 residues. Germline lookup yields CDR1 LNHDA and CDR2 SQIVND (reference sequence). CDR3 region: CASSPTGSRANVLTF. DNA for the CDR3: TGTGCCAGTAGTCCGACAGGCTCTAGGGCCAACGTCCTGACTTTC. The complete variable domain, with remaining parts taken from reference TRBV19 and TRBJ2-6, reads DGGITQSPKYLFRKEGQNVTLSCEQNLNHDAMYWYRQDPGQGLRLIYYSQIVNDFQKGDIAEGYSVSREKKESFPLTVTSAQKNPTAFYLCASSPTGSRANVLTFGAGSRLTVL.

This clonotype was seen many times. The chain combines TRBV19 with TRBJ2-7; 11 nucleotides match TRBD2. Germline-derived CDR1 and CDR2 are LNHDA and SQIVND (reference sequence). The CDR3 is 13 residues long. V was clipped by 5 bases and J by 5 bases; unmatched bases: 2. The CDR3 DNA follows: TGTGCCAGTAGTCTGACTAGCGGGAACGAGCAGTACTTC. Amino acid sequence: CASSLTSGNEQYF.

This clonotype was seen only a few times. The V and J genes are TRBV18 and TRBJ1-1, with 11 bases lining up with TRBD1. V lost 6 bases and J lost 5; bases outside the gene matches: 8. The CDR3 extends over 15 amino acids. CDR1 is KGHSH, CDR2 LQKENI, per germline. The CDR3 is CASSPQGQGGTEAFF. CDR3 nucleotides: TGTGCCAGCTCGCCTCAGGGACAGGGGGGAACTGAAGCTTTCTTT.

The sample holds a few counts of this clonotype. This chain uses TRBV7-2 with TRBJ1-5, with 10 bases fitting TRBD1. J gave up 5 bases and V 5 bases, and 6 bases lay outside the gene matches. Germline V gene sequence: CDR1 SGHTA, CDR2 FQGNSA. The CDR3 consists of 15 residues. Here the CDR3 reads CASSQGTGAHQPQHF. The CDR3 nucleotides are TGTGCCAGCAGCCAAGGGACAGGGGCTCATCAGCCCCAGCATTTT.

This rearrangement joins TRBV29-1 to TRBJ1-1; D ambiguous. Trimming stripped 8 bases from V and 2 bases from J, with 12 bases between. The CDR3 runs to 12 residues. Germline V gene data show CDR1 as SQVTM and CDR2 as ANQGSEA. The CDR3 DNA is TGCAGCCAAGATCCGAGAAACACTGAAGCTTTCTTT. It yields the protein CSQDPRNTEAFF.

The chain recombines TRBV19 with TRBJ1-1; 8 bases align to TRBD1. This CDR3 is built from 17 residues. Germline loops: CDR1 LNHDA, CDR2 SQIVND (reference sequence). The V and J ends lost 7 bases and 3 bases, in that order; junction bases with no gene match: 16. The CDR3 bases are TGTGCCAGTAAAATATTAGGCAGGGGGCTTAGGGACACTGAAGCTTTCTTT. Residues: CASKILGRGLRDTEAFF.

The chain couples TRBV7-9 to TRBJ2-7, with D unresolved. There are 13 residues in the CDR3. Germline V lookup: CDR1 SEHNR, CDR2 FQNEAQ (reference sequence). Trimming cost V 6 bases and J 5 bases, with 14 bases left between them. CDR3: CASSLPQRDEQYF. Here the CDR3 DNA reads TGTGCCAGCAGTCTCCCGCAACGGGACGAGCAGTACTTC.

The chain is built from TRBV4-3 and TRBJ2-7, with no clear D. The V and J ends lost 1 base and 0 bases respectively, with 16 bases between them. CDR3 size: 17 residues. Germline CDR1 reads LGHNA; CDR2 reads YSLEER. Here the CDR3 DNA reads TGCGCCAGCAGCCAAGCGATCATAACATACTTCTCCTACGAGCAGTACTTC. Its protein is CASSQAIITYFSYEQYF.

The chain couples TRBV25-1 to TRBJ1-1, with 7 nucleotides matching TRBD1. Trimming removed 6 bases from V and 0 bases from J; junction bases left unmatched: 22. CDR1 MGHDK and CDR2 SYGVNS come from the germline V gene. CDR3 length: 20 residues. CDR3 amino acids: CASSQNFLSNRGRVNTEAFF. The CDR3 DNA sequence: TGTGCCAGCAGCCAGAACTTTCTCAGCAACAGGGGCCGAGTGAACACTGAAGCTTTCTTT.

The rearrangement uses TRBV4-1 and TRBJ1-5; D perhaps matches TRBD1 (5 bases). The V gene's germline CDR1 is MGHRA and CDR2 YSYEKL. The CDR3 consists of 14 residues. V shed 3 bases and J shed 3 bases, with 9 bases lying between them. The CDR3 is CASSHPGNNQPQHF. CDR3 nucleotide sequence: TGCGCCAGCAGCCACCCAGGGAACAATCAGCCCCAGCATTTT.

In its sample, this clonotype was seen a few times. The chain joins TRBV10-2 to TRBJ1-3, with 10 bases aligning to TRBD1. V trimming: 6 bases; J trimming: 2 bases; junction bases outside the gene matches: 7. This CDR3 has 16 residues. CDR1 is WSHSY and CDR2 is SAAADI in the germline V gene. The CDR3 loop reads CASREAGTGAGNTIYF. As DNA, the CDR3 is TGCGCCAGCAGGGAAGCCGGGACAGGGGCTGGAAACACCATATATTTT.

This chain connects TRBV6-1 to TRBJ2-5; 7 nucleotides line up with TRBD2. Germline assignment: CDR1 MNHNS and CDR2 SASEGT. The CDR3 has 15 residues. Trimming took 6 bases from V and 5 from J; bases not matched to a gene: 12. CDR3 sequence: CASSLRGRVAETQYF. Written as DNA, the CDR3 is TGTGCCAGCAGCCTGCGGGGGAGGGTGGCGGAGACCCAGTACTTC.

This clonotype was detected ten times or more. The DNA of the CDR3 is TGTGCCAGCAGCAAACGGGACACTCCTGAAGCTTTCTTT. Protein sequence: CASSKRDTPEAFF. This chain links TRBV7-8 with TRBJ1-1; perhaps TRBD1 as D (6 bases). The CDR3 is made up of 13 amino acids. With 5 bases removed from V and 6 bases from J, the gap between germline ends came to 13 bases. Germline values: CDR1 SGHVS, CDR2 FQNEAQ.